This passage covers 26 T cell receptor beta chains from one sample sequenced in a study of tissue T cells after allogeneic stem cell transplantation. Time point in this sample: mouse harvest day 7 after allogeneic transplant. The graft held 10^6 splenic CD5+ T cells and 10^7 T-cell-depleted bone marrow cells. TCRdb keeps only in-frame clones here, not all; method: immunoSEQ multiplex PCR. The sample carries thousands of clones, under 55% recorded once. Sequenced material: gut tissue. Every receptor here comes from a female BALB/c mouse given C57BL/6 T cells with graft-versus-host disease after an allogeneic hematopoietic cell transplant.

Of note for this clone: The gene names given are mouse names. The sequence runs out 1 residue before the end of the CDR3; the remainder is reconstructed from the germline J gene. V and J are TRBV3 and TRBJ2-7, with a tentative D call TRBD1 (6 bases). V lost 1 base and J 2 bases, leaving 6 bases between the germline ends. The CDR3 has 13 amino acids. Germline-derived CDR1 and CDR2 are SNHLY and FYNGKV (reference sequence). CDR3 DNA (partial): TGTGCCAGCAGCTTAGGGACAGCCTATGAACAGTAC. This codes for CASSLGTAYEQY. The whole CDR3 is CASSLGTAYEQYF.

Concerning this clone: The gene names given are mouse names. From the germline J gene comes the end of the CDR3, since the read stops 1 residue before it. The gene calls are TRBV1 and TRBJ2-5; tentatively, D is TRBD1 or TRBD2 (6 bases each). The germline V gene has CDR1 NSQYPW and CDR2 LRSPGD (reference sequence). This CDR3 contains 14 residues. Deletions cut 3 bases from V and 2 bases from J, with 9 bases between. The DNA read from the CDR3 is TGCACCTGCAGTGCCCGGGGGCTCCAAGACACCCAGTAC. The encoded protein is CTCSARGLQDTQY. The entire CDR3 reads CTCSARGLQDTQYF.

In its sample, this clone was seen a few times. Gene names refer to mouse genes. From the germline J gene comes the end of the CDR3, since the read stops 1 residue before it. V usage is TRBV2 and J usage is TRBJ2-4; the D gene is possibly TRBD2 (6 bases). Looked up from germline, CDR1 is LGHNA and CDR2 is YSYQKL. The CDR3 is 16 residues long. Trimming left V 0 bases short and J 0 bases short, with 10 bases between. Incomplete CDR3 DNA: TGTGCCAGCAGCCAAGATCTGGGGCTTAGTCAAAACACCTTGTAC. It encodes CASSQDLGLSQNTLY. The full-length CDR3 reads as CASSQDLGLSQNTLYF.

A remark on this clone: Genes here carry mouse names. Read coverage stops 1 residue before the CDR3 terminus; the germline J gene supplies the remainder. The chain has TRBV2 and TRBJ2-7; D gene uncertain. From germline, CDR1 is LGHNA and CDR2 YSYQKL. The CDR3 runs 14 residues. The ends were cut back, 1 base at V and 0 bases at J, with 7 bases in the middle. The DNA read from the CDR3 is TGTGCCAGCAGCCAAGGAGGGAGCTCCTATGAACAGTAC. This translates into CASSQGGSSYEQY. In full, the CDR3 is CASSQGGSSYEQYF.

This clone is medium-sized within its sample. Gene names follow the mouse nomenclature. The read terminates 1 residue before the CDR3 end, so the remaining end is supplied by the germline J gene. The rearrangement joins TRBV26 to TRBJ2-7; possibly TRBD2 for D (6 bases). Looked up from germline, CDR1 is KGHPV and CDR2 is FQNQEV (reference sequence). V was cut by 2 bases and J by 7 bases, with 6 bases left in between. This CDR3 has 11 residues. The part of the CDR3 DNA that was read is TGTGCCAGCAGTCTGCTGGGGGAACAGTAC. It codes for CASSLLGEQY. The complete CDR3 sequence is CASSLLGEQYF.

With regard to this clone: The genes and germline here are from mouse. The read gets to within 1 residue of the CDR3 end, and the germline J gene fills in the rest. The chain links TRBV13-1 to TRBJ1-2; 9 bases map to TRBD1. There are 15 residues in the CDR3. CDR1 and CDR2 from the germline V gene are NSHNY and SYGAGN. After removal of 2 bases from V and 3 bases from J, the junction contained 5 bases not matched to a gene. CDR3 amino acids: CASSEGQGWDSDYTF. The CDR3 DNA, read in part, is TGTGCCAGCAGTGAGGGACAGGGATGGGACTCCGACTACACC.

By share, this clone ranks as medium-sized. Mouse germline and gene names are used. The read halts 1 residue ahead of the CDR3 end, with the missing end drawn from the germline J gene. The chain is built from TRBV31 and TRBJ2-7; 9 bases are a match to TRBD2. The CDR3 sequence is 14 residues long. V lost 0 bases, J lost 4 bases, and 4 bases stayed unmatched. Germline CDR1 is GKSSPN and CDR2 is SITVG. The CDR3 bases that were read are TGTGCCTGGAGTCTAGGACTGGGGTCTTATGAACAGTAC. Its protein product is CAWSLGLGSYEQY. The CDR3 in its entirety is CAWSLGLGSYEQYF.

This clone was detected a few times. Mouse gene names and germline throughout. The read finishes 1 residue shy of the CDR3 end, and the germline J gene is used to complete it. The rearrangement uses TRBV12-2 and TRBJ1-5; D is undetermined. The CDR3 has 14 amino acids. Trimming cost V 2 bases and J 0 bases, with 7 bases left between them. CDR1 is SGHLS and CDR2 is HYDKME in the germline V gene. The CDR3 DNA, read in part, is TGTGCCAGCTCTCCCGGGAATAACAACCAGGCTCCGCTT. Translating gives CASSPGNNNQAPL. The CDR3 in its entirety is CASSPGNNNQAPLF.

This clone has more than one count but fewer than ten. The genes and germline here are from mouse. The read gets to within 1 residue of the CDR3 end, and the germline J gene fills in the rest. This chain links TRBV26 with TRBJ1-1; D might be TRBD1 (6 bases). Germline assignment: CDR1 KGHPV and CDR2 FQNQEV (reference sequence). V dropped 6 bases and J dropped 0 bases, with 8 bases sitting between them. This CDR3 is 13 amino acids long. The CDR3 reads CASSRDTNTEVFF. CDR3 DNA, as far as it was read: TGTGCCAGCAGCCGGGACACAAACACAGAAGTCTTC.

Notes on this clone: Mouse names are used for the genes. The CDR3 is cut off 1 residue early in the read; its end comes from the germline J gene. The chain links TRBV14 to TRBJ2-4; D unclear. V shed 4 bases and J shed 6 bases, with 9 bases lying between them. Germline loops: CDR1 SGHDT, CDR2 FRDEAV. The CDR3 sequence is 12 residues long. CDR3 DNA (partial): TGTGCCAGCAGTCCCGGGGTCAACACCTTGTAC. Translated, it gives CASSPGVNTLY. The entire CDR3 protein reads CASSPGVNTLYF.

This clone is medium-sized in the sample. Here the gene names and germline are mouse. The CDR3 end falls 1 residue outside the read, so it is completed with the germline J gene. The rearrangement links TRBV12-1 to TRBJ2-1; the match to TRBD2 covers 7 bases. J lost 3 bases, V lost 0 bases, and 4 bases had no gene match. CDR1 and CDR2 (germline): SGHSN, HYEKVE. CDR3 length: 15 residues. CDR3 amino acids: CASSLGGVGYAEQFF. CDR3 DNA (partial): TGTGCCAGCTCTCTCGGGGGGGTAGGCTATGCTGAGCAGTTC.

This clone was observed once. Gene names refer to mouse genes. CDR3 bases read: TGTGCCAGCAGGCCGGGACAGGGATCAGAAACGCTGTAT. Residues: CASRPGQGSETLY. The entire CDR3 is CASRPGQGSETLYF. The chain recombines TRBV26 with TRBJ2-3, with 9 bases that match TRBD1. The read ends 1 residue shy of where the CDR3 ends; the end is completed using the germline J gene. Germline loops: CDR1 KGHPV, CDR2 FQNQEV (reference sequence). The CDR3 is 14 residues long. V shed 6 bases and J 4 bases; nucleotides not matched to a gene: 5.

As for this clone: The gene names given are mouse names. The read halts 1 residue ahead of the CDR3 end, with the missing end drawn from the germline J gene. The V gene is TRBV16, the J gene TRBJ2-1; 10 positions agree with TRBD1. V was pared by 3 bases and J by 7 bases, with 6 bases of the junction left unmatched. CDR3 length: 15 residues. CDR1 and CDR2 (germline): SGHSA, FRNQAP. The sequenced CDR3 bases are TGTGCAAGCAGCTTGGCCGGGACAGGGGTGGCTGAGCAGTTC. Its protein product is CASSLAGTGVAEQF. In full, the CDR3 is CASSLAGTGVAEQFF.

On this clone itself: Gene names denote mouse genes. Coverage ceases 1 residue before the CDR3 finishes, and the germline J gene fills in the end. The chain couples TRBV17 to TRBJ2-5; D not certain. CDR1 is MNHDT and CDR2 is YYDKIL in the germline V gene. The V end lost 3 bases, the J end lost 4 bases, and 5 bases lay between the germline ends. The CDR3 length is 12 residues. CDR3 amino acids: CASSSEKDTQYF. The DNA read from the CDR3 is TGTGCTAGCAGTAGCGAGAAAGACACCCAGTAC.

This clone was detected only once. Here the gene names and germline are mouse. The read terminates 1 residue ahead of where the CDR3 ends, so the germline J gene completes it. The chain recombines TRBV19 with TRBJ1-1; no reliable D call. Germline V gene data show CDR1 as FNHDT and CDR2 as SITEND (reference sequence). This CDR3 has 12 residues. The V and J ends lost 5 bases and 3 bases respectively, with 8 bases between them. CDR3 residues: CASSLSHTEVFF. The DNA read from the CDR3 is TGTGCCAGCAGCCTCTCTCACACAGAAGTCTTC.

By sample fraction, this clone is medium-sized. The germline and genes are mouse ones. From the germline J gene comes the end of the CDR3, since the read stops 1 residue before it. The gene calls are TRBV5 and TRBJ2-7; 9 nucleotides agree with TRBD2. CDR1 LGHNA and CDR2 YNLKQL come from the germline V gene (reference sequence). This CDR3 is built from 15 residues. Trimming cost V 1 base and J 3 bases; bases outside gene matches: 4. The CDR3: CASSQVAGGDYEQYF. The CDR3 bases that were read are TGTGCCAGCAGCCAAGTGGCTGGGGGGGACTATGAACAGTAC.

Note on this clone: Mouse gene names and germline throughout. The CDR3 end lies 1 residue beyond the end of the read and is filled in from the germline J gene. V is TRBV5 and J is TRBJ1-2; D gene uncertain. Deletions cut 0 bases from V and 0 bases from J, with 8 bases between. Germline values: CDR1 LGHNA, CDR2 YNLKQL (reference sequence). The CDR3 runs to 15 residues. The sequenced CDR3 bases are TGTGCCAGCAGCCAAGAACCCGGTGCAAACTCCGACTACACC. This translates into CASSQEPGANSDYT. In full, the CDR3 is CASSQEPGANSDYTF.

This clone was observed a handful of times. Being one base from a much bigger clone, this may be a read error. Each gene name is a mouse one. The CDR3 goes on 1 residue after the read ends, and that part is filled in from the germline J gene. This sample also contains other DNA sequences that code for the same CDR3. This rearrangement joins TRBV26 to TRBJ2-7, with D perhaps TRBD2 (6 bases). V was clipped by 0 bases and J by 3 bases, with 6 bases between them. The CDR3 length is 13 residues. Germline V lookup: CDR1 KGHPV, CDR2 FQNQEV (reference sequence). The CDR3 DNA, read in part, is TGTGCCAGCAGTCTGTCTGGGGGCTATGAACAGTAC. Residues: CASSLSGGYEQY. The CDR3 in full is CASSLSGGYEQYF.

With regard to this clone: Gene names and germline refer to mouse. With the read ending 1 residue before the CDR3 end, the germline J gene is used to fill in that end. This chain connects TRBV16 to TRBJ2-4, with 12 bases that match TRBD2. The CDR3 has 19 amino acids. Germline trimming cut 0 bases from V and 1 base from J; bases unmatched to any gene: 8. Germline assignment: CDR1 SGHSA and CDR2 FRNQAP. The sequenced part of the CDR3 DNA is TGTGCAAGCAGCTTAGAGTCCGGACTGGGGGGGAGAGGTCAAAACACCTTGTAC. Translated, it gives CASSLESGLGGRGQNTLY. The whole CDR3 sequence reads CASSLESGLGGRGQNTLYF.

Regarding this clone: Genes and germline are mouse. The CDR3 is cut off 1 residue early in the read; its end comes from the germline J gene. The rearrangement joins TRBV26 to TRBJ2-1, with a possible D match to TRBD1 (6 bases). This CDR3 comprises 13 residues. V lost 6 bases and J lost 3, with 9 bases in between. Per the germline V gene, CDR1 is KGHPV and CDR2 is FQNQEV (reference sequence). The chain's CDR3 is CASSRDTYAEQFF. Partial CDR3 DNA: TGTGCCAGCAGCCGGGACACCTATGCTGAGCAGTTC.

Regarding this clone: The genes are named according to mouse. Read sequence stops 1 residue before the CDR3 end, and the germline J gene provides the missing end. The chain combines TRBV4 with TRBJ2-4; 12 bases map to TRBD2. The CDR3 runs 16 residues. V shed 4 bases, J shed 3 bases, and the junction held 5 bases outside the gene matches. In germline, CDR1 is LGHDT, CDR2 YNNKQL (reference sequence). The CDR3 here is CASSLGLGGRQNTLYF. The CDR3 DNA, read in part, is TGTGCCAGCAGCTTGGGACTGGGGGGCCGGCAAAACACCTTGTAC.

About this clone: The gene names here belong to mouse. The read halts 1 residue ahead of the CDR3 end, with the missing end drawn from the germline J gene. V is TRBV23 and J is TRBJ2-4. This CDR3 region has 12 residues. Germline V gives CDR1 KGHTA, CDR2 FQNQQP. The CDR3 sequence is CSSSRDGNTLYF. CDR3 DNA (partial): TGCTCCAGCAGCCGGGACGGAAACACCTTGTAC.

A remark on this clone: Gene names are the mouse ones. The sequenced part of the CDR3 DNA is TGTGCCAGCGGGCAGGCGAATTCTGGAAATACGCTCTAT. Translation: CASGQANSGNTLY. In full, the CDR3 is CASGQANSGNTLYF. The chain recombines TRBV13-2 with TRBJ1-3; no firm D call. The read is 1 residue too short to cover the CDR3 end, so that end is filled in from the germline J gene. The V gene's germline CDR1 is NNHNN and CDR2 SYGAGS (reference sequence). V was shortened by 5 bases and J by 0 bases, with 9 bases between the two germline ends. There are 14 residues in the CDR3.

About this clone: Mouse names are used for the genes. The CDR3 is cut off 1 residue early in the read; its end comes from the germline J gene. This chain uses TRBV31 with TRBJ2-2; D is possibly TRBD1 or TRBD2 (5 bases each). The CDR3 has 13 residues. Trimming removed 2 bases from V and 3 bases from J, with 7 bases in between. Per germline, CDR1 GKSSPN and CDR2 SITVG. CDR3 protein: CAWSTGDTGQLYF. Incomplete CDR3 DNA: TGTGCCTGGAGTACGGGGGACACCGGGCAGCTCTAC.

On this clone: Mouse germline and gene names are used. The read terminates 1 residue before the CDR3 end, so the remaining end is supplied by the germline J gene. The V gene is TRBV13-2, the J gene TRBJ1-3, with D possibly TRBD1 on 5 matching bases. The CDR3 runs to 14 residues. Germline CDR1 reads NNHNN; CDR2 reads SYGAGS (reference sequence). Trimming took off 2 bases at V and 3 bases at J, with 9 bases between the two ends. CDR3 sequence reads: CASGDRVGGNTLYF. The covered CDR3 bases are TGTGCCAGCGGTGACAGGGTGGGTGGAAATACGCTCTAT.

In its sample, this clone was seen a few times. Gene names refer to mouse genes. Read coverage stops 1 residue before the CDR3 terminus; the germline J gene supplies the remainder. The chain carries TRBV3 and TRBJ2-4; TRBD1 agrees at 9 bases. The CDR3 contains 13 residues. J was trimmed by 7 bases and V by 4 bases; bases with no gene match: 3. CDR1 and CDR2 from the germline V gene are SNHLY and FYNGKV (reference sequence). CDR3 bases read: TGTGCCAGCAGCTCGGACAGGGGAGACACCTTGTAC. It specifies CASSSDRGDTLY. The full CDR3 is CASSSDRGDTLYF.